This TCR beta chain was captured in a study of T-cell memory formation after mild COVID-19. Findings and limits, study-wide: Researchers report contracting CD4+ clones mostly in CM and EM, with CD8+ clones in EMRA. Later expanders leaned toward CD4+, whereas clones contracting from day 15 to 85 were balanced CD4/CD8.

The germline CDR1 and CDR2 sequences are SQVTM and ANQGSEA. The CDR3 spans 13 residues. Trimming took 3 bases from V and 1 from J, leaving 9 bases between them. Points on this clonotype: Its antigen is undetermined.

TCRdb used MiXCR to reprocess the 5' RACE reads, holding one entry per CDR3 protein. The table includes roughly 42,000 distinct CDR3 sequences, more than 7% detected once. The source of this sequence is a man aged 18 to 30 who had mild COVID-19 (a few samples of this study predate the infection). Cell type and time point are not known. The V gene is TRBV29-1, the J gene TRBJ1-1; D gene unclear. The material sequenced was PBMCs or a T cell subset sorted from them (not recorded which). For the CDR3, the DNA is TGCAGCGTTGAGGTGAACCAGAACACTGAAGCTTTCTTT. This sequence encodes CSVEVNQNTEAFF.